What follows describes a single TCR beta chain. The specificity of this receptor is unknown. Per-base quality was not reported, and no clone a single base away is much larger than it. The CDR3 measures 14 amino acids from cysteine to phenylalanine. The read is trimmed to its CDR3 DNA, 42 bases read in frame from base 1. V lost 5 bases and J lost 3 bases, and the count of bases not matched to a germline gene is 6. Based on the germline V gene (reference sequence), the CDR1 and CDR2 sequences are MNHNY and SVGAGI. Library preparation was by the immunoSEQ multiplex PCR assay. Turning to the authors' computational methods: A statistical classification framework was developed to diagnose cytomegalovirus status using the catalog of TCR beta chain sequences. Drawn from immuneACCESS, this table holds only the in-frame rearrangements with V and J called that TCRdb kept. Clones are partly lost; checked studies trace under half to an unresolved V gene and leave the rest unexplained. Clone size and V and J calls were adopted from that table, with D and trimming inferred from the DNA. A total of approximately 220,000 clones appear in this sample, approximately 80% of them only once. Of the sample, 11% to 15% falls within the top ten clones.

This specimen comes from a study of cytomegalovirus exposure and HLA in healthy donors (dated by TCRdb to about 2017). Regarding the study in general: The 500 to 700 repertoires of the first cohort and the 95 to 150 validation repertoires were produced on the same platform, according to a later analysis. The study combined high-throughput TCR immunosequencing, statistical association of individual TCRs with disease status, and machine learning to predict cytomegalovirus infection status. The aim of the study was to test whether cataloging public T cell receptors could identify signatures of past pathogen exposure. Along with the approximately 700-subject first cohort, a separate validation cohort of over 90 different subjects was used. Findings and caveats that apply to the study as a whole: According to the authors, the approach could potentially be generalized to other disease states and immunological phenotypes. Cytomegalovirus status was reported to be diagnosed by the classifier with high specificity and sensitivity in both the original and validation cohorts. Three of the identified cytomegalovirus-associated TCR beta chains were confirmed in vitro to be specific for cytomegalovirus antigens. All 120 or so repertoires were used to score co-occurrence in the validation cohort in a later analysis, because that analysis had no HLA typing for the cohort. Most TCR sequences were observed very rarely across donors, whereas some public TCRs were present in many individuals. A later analysis found that TCRs clustered in the first cohort also tended to co-occur in the 110 or so validation repertoires, with more than 90% of cluster scores above 0. The study listed 150 to 200 TCR beta chains as associated with cytomegalovirus.

The donors were included in the validation cohort of some 120 subjects, a group kept apart from the roughly 670-subject first cohort. The rearrangement combines TRBV6-6 with TRBJ2-7; TRBD1 matches 8 bases in the middle. Sequenced sample: PBMCs. The source is a young woman in good health and CMV-seropositive. The CDR3 region reads CASSPGTGLYEQYF. In nucleotides, the sequence is TGTGCCAGCAGTCCCGGGACAGGTCTCTACGAGCAGTACTTC.